This T cell receptor (beta chain) was observed in a study of blood T cell repertoires in COVID-19 (TCRdb year 2020). About the study as a whole: Samples from collaborators originated in the United States, Italy and Spain and spanned both the acute and convalescent phases of COVID-19. The material from the prospective study consisted of cDNA or gDNA derived from T cells, B-cell-depleted T cells, or PBMCs. Deeply sampled blood TCRbeta repertoires from subjects exposed to, actively infected with, or recovered from COVID-19 were included in the dataset. The repertoires were made available in a free public database intended to serve as a resource for research on the immune response to SARS-CoV-2. Samples came from the ongoing ImmuneRACE study (first 160 participants) plus 1,254 subjects from 6 global collaborators. Nearly every sample came with metadata listing a de-identified subject ID, COVID-19 status, age in years and sex. Where HLA class I and class II types were available, the types were taken from metadata supplied by the sample provider, not from assay-based typing. Overall study results and their limits: The quantity of clinical and demographic metadata differed by source and by participant and was supplied without curation.

Enrolling through a virtual design, the prospective study's participants ranged in age from roughly 18 to 95 years and lived across about two dozen United States geographic areas. To assign participants to cohorts, the prospective study relied on clinical history that participants themselves reported in a screening survey and a study questionnaire. Recovered participants in ImmuneRACE Cohort 3 were defined by two consecutive negative NP/OP PCR tests, clearance by a healthcare professional, or resolution of symptoms. Each participant in the prospective study had whole blood, serum and a nasopharyngeal or oropharyngeal swab collected by mobile phlebotomists. Participants in the prospective study had the option to provide additional blood draws and questionnaires over a roughly two-month period. Before DNA extraction, blood samples from the prospective study were shipped at room temperature or frozen.

With regard to this clone: The antigen it binds to is not known. Qualities for individual bases were not recorded, and no much larger clone is one base off.

TCRbeta CDR3 regions were amplified from genomic DNA by means of the immunoSEQ Assay, a bias-controlled multiplex PCR. The paper's data handling went like this. The number of nucleated cells in each sample was estimated from the amplification of reference gene primers within the assay. To quantify the absolute abundance of each unique TCRbeta CDR3 rearrangement, sequence reads were collapsed and filtered. For each sample, productive Simpson clonality was calculated as the square root of Simpson's diversity index across productive rearrangements. This immuneACCESS table, as held by TCRdb, lists in-frame sequences with V and J called but not all clones. Of the missing ones, under half trace to an unresolved V gene in checked studies; the others have no known cause. V, J and clone size derive from that table, while D and trimming were established from the DNA sequence. The sample has about 430,000 clones on record, around 91% of them singletons. 1% to 1.3% of the sample rests with the top ten.

Measured from the cysteine to the phenylalanine, the CDR3 is 11 residues long. Only CDR3 DNA is held: 33 bases, read in frame from base 1. The germline V gene specifies MDHEN as CDR1 and SYDVKM as CDR2. V and J are trimmed by 5 bases and 12 bases, and the gene matches miss 5 bases of the junction. The chain is assembled from TRBV28 and TRBJ2-7; 9 nucleotides in the junction match TRBD1. Sequencing was done on a sample of PBMCs or T cells enriched from blood (not recorded which). The TCR originated in a man aged 30 to 39 who had recovered from COVID-19. This receptor has the CDR3 CASSLGTGSYF. The DNA sequence is as follows: TGTGCCAGCAGTCTCGGGACAGGGTCGTACTTC. With the rest looked up from the reference TRBV28 and TRBJ2-7 genes rather than sequenced, the full variable domain is DVKVTQSSRYLVKRTGEKVFLECVQDMDHENMFWYRQDPGLGLRLIYFSYDVKMKEKGDIPEGYSVSREKKERFSLILESASTNQTSMYLCASSLGTGSYFGPGTRLTVT.